The 32 T cell receptor beta chains below come from one sample, sequenced in a study of cytotoxic CD8 clonotypes in ibrutinib-treated CLL. Assay: immunoSEQ multiplex PCR; the TCRdb copy retains only in-frame clones and omits some. The repertoire has roughly 250,000 clones, 60% to 75% of them found once; the top ten carry less than 20%. Material: PBMCs, obtained after 24 months of ibrutinib treatment. These receptor sequences come from a human donor with chronic lymphocytic leukemia.

The sample holds one count of this clone. The chain combines TRBV6-5 with TRBJ2-7; 7 nucleotides line up with TRBD1. CDR1 MNHEY and CDR2 SVGAGI come from the germline V gene. This CDR3 region has 16 residues. V gave up 2 bases and J gave up 4 bases; unmatched junction bases: 11. CDR3 coding DNA: TGTGCCAGCAGTTACGGGCCTGACAGGGTGACATACGAGCAGTACTTC. It specifies CASSYGPDRVTYEQYF.

This clone was recorded at least ten times. The rearrangement joins TRBV2 to TRBJ1-5, with 9 bases aligning to TRBD1. The ends lost 5 bases at V and 7 bases at J; junction bases unmatched: 6. The CDR3 runs 14 residues. Germline V lookup: CDR1 SNHLY, CDR2 FYNNEI. In DNA, the CDR3 is TGTGCCAGCAGTTGGGGACAGGGCGTGCAGCCCCAGCATTTT. Translation: CASSWGQGVQPQHF.

The V and J genes are TRBV6-1 and TRBJ2-5, with D perhaps TRBD2 (5 bases). V shed 7 bases and J shed 5 bases, with 17 bases lying between them. The CDR3 loop spans 14 amino acids. Germline V gives CDR1 MNHNS, CDR2 SASEGT. The CDR3: CASTVDVEEETQYF. The CDR3 DNA is TGTGCCAGCACGGTAGATGTGGAGGAGGAGACCCAGTACTTC.

V is TRBV9 and J is TRBJ2-7, with TRBD2 matching 10 bases. The CDR3 is 14 residues long. V lost 4 bases to trimming and J lost 3 bases; unmatched junction nucleotides: 4. Germline values: CDR1 SGDLS, CDR2 YYNGEE. CDR3 amino acids: CASSLSGRFYEQYF. The DNA of the CDR3 is TGTGCCAGCAGCCTTAGCGGGAGGTTCTACGAGCAGTACTTC.

The table lists this clone with a count of one. The chain carries TRBV9 and TRBJ2-1; 7 bases agree with TRBD2. The ends lost 0 bases at V and 8 bases at J; junction bases unmatched: 11. The germline V gene has CDR1 SGDLS and CDR2 YYNGEE. The CDR3 is made up of 16 amino acids. CDR3 sequence (DNA): TGTGCCAGCAGCGTAGGGGAGGGGTACCTCGGCGATGAGCAGTTCTTC. Protein: CASSVGEGYLGDEQFF. The whole variable domain, filled in from reference TRBV9 and TRBJ2-1, reads DSGVTQTPKHLITATGQRVTLRCSPRSGDLSVYWYQQSLDQGLQFLIQYYNGEERAKGNILERFSAQQFPDLHSELNLSSLELGDSALYFCASSVGEGYLGDEQFFGPGTRLTVL.

J is TRBJ2-1 and V is TRBV5-4; D call uncertain. CDR1 is SGHNT and CDR2 is YYREEE in the germline V gene (reference sequence). V lost 0 bases, J lost 10 bases, and 8 bases lay in between. This CDR3 spans 12 amino acids. CDR3 sequence reads: CASSLADGEQFF. CDR3 sequence (DNA): TGTGCCAGCAGCTTGGCTGATGGCGAGCAGTTCTTC. Complete variable domain (other parts from reference TRBV5-4 and TRBJ2-1): ETGVTQSPTHLIKTRGQQVTLRCSSQSGHNTVSWYQQALGQGPQFIFQYYREEENGRGNFPPRFSGLQFPNYSSELNVNALELDDSALYLCASSLADGEQFFGPGTRLTVL.

This clone was detected a few times. The J gene is TRBJ2-1, the V gene TRBV2; D is undetermined. V was shortened by 0 bases and J by 6 bases, with 9 bases between the two germline ends. Germline-derived CDR1 and CDR2 are SNHLY and FYNNEI. The length of the CDR3 is 14 residues. The CDR3 coding sequence is TGTGCCAGCAGTGAAGCGCTTATGGGCAATGAGCAGTTCTTC. Residues: CASSEALMGNEQFF. Using reference TRBV2 and TRBJ2-1 for the parts outside the CDR3, the full variable domain is EPEVTQTPSHQVTQMGQEVILRCVPISNHLYFYWYRQILGQKVEFLVSFYNNEISEKSEIFDDQFSVERPDGSNFTLKIRSTKLEDSAMYFCASSEALMGNEQFFGPGTRLTVL.

V gene TRBV30 combines with J gene TRBJ1-1; D is uncertain. This CDR3 has 12 amino acids. The V and J ends lost 5 bases and 5 bases respectively, with 12 bases between them. Germline V gene lookup returns CDR1 GTSNPN and CDR2 SVGIG (reference sequence). The DNA of the CDR3 is TGTGCCTGGCGCGGTCTCGGAACTGAAGCTTTCTTT. This gives the protein CAWRGLGTEAFF. Full variable domain (missing parts from reference TRBV30 and TRBJ1-1): SQTIHQWPATLVQPVGSPLSLECTVEGTSNPNLYWYRQAAGRGLQLLFYSVGIGQISSEVPQNLSASRPQDRQFILSSKKLLLSDSGFYLCAWRGLGTEAFFGQGTRLTVV.

The chain employs TRBV19 and TRBJ2-7; 14 positions agree with TRBD2. Germline V gene data show CDR1 as LNHDA and CDR2 as SQIVND (reference sequence). J was trimmed by 3 bases and V by 4 bases; bases with no gene match: 5. The CDR3 runs to 16 residues. This chain's CDR3 is CASSNPGTSGSYEQYF. CDR3 DNA sequence: TGTGCCAGTAGTAACCCTGGGACTAGCGGGAGCTACGAGCAGTACTTC.

The chain joins TRBV28 to TRBJ1-3, with unresolved D. Germline lookup yields CDR1 MDHEN and CDR2 SYDVKM. Trimming took off 2 bases at V and 1 base at J, with 6 bases between the two ends. The CDR3 runs to 14 residues. This chain's CDR3 is CASSLTVSGNTIYF. CDR3 sequence (DNA): TGTGCCAGCAGTTTAACGGTATCTGGAAACACCATATATTTT. The full variable domain, its missing parts supplied by reference TRBV28 and TRBJ1-3, is DVKVTQSSRYLVKRTGEKVFLECVQDMDHENMFWYRQDPGLGLRLIYFSYDVKMKEKGDIPEGYSVSREKKERFSLILESASTNQTSMYLCASSLTVSGNTIYFGEGSWLTVV.

The V and J genes are TRBV18 and TRBJ2-1; weak D call: TRBD2 (5 bases). This CDR3 has 15 amino acids. Trimming cost V 6 bases and J 5 bases, with 17 bases left between them. Per the germline V gene, CDR1 is KGHSH and CDR2 is LQKENI. CDR3 protein: CASSLKGRRDNEQFF. The DNA of the CDR3 is TGTGCCAGCTCCCTAAAAGGACGGCGGGACAATGAGCAGTTCTTC. The whole variable domain, filled in from reference TRBV18 and TRBJ2-1, reads NAGVMQNPRHLVRRRGQEARLRCSPMKGHSHVYWYRQLPEEGLKFMVYLQKENIIDESGMPKERFSAEFPKEGPSILRIQQVVRGDSAAYFCASSLKGRRDNEQFFGPGTRLTVL.

This clone occurred a few times. The rearrangement joins TRBV27 to TRBJ2-7; D is unclear. Germline CDR1 and CDR2: MNHEY and SMNVEV (reference sequence). Trimming shortened V by 4 bases and J by 0 bases, and 10 bases separated the two germline ends. This CDR3 is 14 amino acids long. CDR3 in amino acids: CASSWAESSYEQYF. CDR3 DNA: TGTGCCAGCAGTTGGGCGGAGAGCTCCTACGAGCAGTACTTC.

V is TRBV5-1 and J is TRBJ2-3; no clear D. Germline V gene sequence: CDR1 SGHRS, CDR2 YFSETQ. V was shortened by 1 base and J by 4 bases, with 7 bases between the two germline ends. There are 13 residues in the CDR3. The DNA of the CDR3 is TGCGCCAGCAGCTTGCGGCCCCCAGATACGCAGTATTTT. It encodes CASSLRPPDTQYF.

This sequence joins TRBV15 and TRBJ1-5; D call uncertain. The CDR3 has 12 amino acids. CDR1 and CDR2 from the germline V gene are LNHNV and YYDKDF (reference sequence). With 3 bases removed from V and 7 bases from J, the gap between germline ends came to 7 bases. CDR3 sequence (DNA): TGTGCCACCAGCAGCGGTGTCCAGCCCCAGCATTTT. Translated: CATSSGVQPQHF.

This rearrangement joins TRBV15 to TRBJ2-3, with TRBD2 identical over 14 bases. V was clipped by 3 bases and J by 5 bases; unmatched bases: 4. This CDR3 is 16 amino acids long. CDR1 and CDR2 (germline): LNHNV, YYDKDF (reference sequence). The CDR3 DNA reads TGTGCCACCAGCAGGGGACTAGCGGGAGATGAAGATACGCAGTATTTT. As protein: CATSRGLAGDEDTQYF.

This sequence joins TRBV5-6 and TRBJ1-2; D unresolved. The V end lost 0 bases, the J end lost 8 bases, and 11 bases lay between the germline ends. In germline, CDR1 is SGHDT, CDR2 YYEEEE. The CDR3 runs to 13 residues. The CDR3 here is CASSLVTSGGYTF. The DNA of the CDR3 is TGTGCCAGCAGCTTGGTCACGTCCGGGGGCTACACCTTC. The complete variable domain, with remaining parts taken from reference TRBV5-6 and TRBJ1-2, reads DAGVTQSPTHLIKTRGQQVTLRCSPKSGHDTVSWYQQALGQGPQFIFQYYEEEERQRGNFPDRFSGHQFPNYSSELNVNALLLGDSALYLCASSLVTSGGYTFGSGTRLTVV.

The chain recombines TRBV11-3 with TRBJ1-4; a weak D match, TRBD1 (5 bases). Germline V gene data show CDR1 as SGHNT and CDR2 as YENEEA. This CDR3 region has 16 residues. Deletions cut 4 bases from V and 8 bases from J, with 20 bases between. In DNA form, the CDR3 reads TGTGCCAGCAGCTCGGAACGGGGCAGGGATTTGGAAAAACTGTTTTTT. This encodes CASSSERGRDLEKLFF.

The rearrangement uses TRBV5-5 and TRBJ2-5; 11 bases are a match to TRBD1. This CDR3 is 15 amino acids long. Germline CDR1 reads SGHKS; CDR2 reads YYEKEE (reference sequence). The V gene end was trimmed by 3 bases and the J gene end by 4 bases; junction bases not matched to a gene: 5. The CDR3 region has the DNA TGTGCCAGCAGCTCTACCGGGACAGGGGGAGAGACCCAGTACTTC. Protein product: CASSSTGTGGETQYF.

Concerning this clone: Its ends do not fully match the called genes, so a read error is possible. The chain joins TRBV11-2 to TRBJ2-7; D unresolved. This CDR3 region has 10 residues. Per germline, CDR1 SGHAT and CDR2 FQNNGV. This chain's CDR3 is CASIGESLHF. DNA for the CDR3: TGTGCCAGCATTGGGGAATCTTTGCACTTC.

A single count supports this clone. V and J are TRBV15 and TRBJ2-1; D unclear. CDR1 is LNHNV and CDR2 is YYDKDF in the germline V gene (reference sequence). This CDR3 contains 10 residues. Trimming took off 5 bases at V and 5 bases at J, with 1 base between the two ends. CDR3 region: CATSHNEQFF. In DNA form, the CDR3 reads TGTGCCACCAGCCACAATGAGCAGTTCTTC.

V gene TRBV27 combines with J gene TRBJ2-7, with 10 nucleotides matching TRBD1. Unmatched junction bases numbered 15, after V lost 5 bases and J lost 2 bases. The CDR3 runs 18 residues. Germline CDR1 and CDR2: MNHEY and SMNVEV (reference sequence). The chain's CDR3 is CASSLRSGQGFGAYEQYF. CDR3 DNA sequence: TGTGCCAGCAGTCTCCGGTCGGGACAGGGGTTTGGGGCCTACGAGCAGTACTTC.

This rearrangement joins TRBV11-2 to TRBJ2-1, with TRBD2 matching over 10 bases. The CDR3 sequence is 15 residues long. Germline V gene sequence: CDR1 SGHAT, CDR2 FQNNGV. The J segment lost 4 bases and the V segment lost 0 bases, leaving 0 bases of the junction unmatched. CDR3 residues: CASSLDSGGYNEQFF. CDR3 nucleotide sequence: TGTGCCAGCAGCTTAGATAGCGGGGGGTACAATGAGCAGTTCTTC. The variable domain in full, completed from reference TRBV11-2 and TRBJ2-1, reads EAGVAQSPRYKIIEKRQSVAFWCNPISGHATLYWYQQILGQGPKLLIQFQNNGVVDDSQLPKDRFSAERLKGVDSTLKIQPAKLEDSAVYLCASSLDSGGYNEQFFGPGTRLTVL.

Regarding this clone: Its ends do not fully match the called genes, so a read error is possible. The chain has TRBV7-7 and TRBJ1-5; D remains unclear. Germline loops: CDR1 SSHAT, CDR2 FNYEAQ (reference sequence). This CDR3 region has 12 residues. The CDR3 spells CASSFSPLKRHF. CDR3 DNA: TGTGCTAGCAGCTTTTCGCCGCTTAAGAGGCATTTT.

The rearrangement uses TRBV27 and TRBJ1-5; D not resolved. Germline V gene data show CDR1 as MNHEY and CDR2 as SMNVEV (reference sequence). The CDR3 is 13 amino acids. V lost 5 bases and J lost 5, with 10 bases in between. DNA for the CDR3: TGTGCCAGCAGTCGGGCCTTCGATCAGCCCCAGCATTTT. It codes for CASSRAFDQPQHF.

This chain links TRBV28 with TRBJ1-4; D is unresolved. The length of the CDR3 is 14 residues. Germline CDR1 MDHEN, CDR2 SYDVKM. Trimming shortened V by 6 bases and J by 5 bases, and 13 bases separated the two germline ends. The DNA of the CDR3 is TGTGCCAGCAGGGCCGGACTCGCGAATGAAAAACTGTTTTTT. Amino acids: CASRAGLANEKLFF.

The chain combines TRBV5-1 with TRBJ2-1, with TRBD2 identical over 9 bases. The V gene end was trimmed by 2 bases and the J gene end by 8 bases; junction bases not matched to a gene: 17. Per the germline V gene, CDR1 is SGHRS and CDR2 is YFSETQ. CDR3 length: 18 amino acids. The CDR3 is CASSFEPTATSGRHEQFF. CDR3 bases: TGCGCCAGCAGCTTCGAGCCGACGGCGACTAGCGGACGCCATGAGCAGTTCTTC.

The chain couples TRBV30 to TRBJ1-5; D call uncertain. This CDR3 comprises 15 residues. The germline V gene has CDR1 GTSNPN and CDR2 SVGIG (reference sequence). Deletions cut 1 base from V and 3 bases from J, with 13 bases between. CDR3 DNA sequence: TGTGCCTGGAGTGCTAGTGCGGAGGACAATCAGCCCCAGCATTTT. As protein: CAWSASAEDNQPQHF.

The chain joins TRBV6-1 to TRBJ2-2, with 7 bases fitting TRBD1. V dropped 1 base and J dropped 6; count of bases not matched to a gene: 5. The CDR3 covers 15 residues. Germline values: CDR1 MNHNS, CDR2 SASEGT. The CDR3 nucleotides read TGTGCCAGCAGTGAAGGATCAGGGGGATCCGGGGAGCTGTTTTTT. Its protein is CASSEGSGGSGELFF.

The rearrangement links TRBV5-1 to TRBJ2-1; 12 positions match TRBD2. V shed 1 base, J shed 6 bases, and the junction held 2 bases outside the gene matches. Germline V gene lookup returns CDR1 SGHRS and CDR2 YFSETQ. This CDR3 spans 15 amino acids. For the CDR3, the DNA is TGCGCCAGCAGCTTGCTAGCGGGAGGGTTCAATGAGCAGTTCTTC. Protein: CASSLLAGGFNEQFF.

In DNA form, the CDR3 reads TGCAGCGTTGAAGGCTGGCGGGAGGGCGCTTACGAGCAGTACTTC. This encodes CSVEGWREGAYEQYF. This chain links TRBV29-1 with TRBJ2-7; 9 bases are a match to TRBD2. CDR3 length: 15 residues. Germline trimming cut 1 base from V and 4 bases from J; bases unmatched to any gene: 8. Germline CDR1 reads SQVTM; CDR2 reads ANQGSEA.

The chain combines TRBV6-6 with TRBJ2-7; 11 bases are a match to TRBD2. The CDR3 covers 16 residues. Germline CDR1 MNHNY, CDR2 SVGAGI (reference sequence). With V trimmed by 6 bases and J by 4 bases, 11 bases remained unmatched. Written as DNA, the CDR3 is TGTGCCAGCAGCCCGGTCCCGGGACTAGCGGTTTACGAGCAGTACTTC. Its protein is CASSPVPGLAVYEQYF.

The rearrangement uses TRBV7-9 and TRBJ1-1; 8 bases map to TRBD1. The germline gives CDR1 SEHNR, CDR2 FQNEAQ (reference sequence). V gave up 5 bases and J gave up 1 base; unmatched junction bases: 3. The CDR3 sequence is 14 residues long. The CDR3 loop reads CASSATGGNTEAFF. In nucleotides, the CDR3 is TGTGCCAGCAGCGCCACAGGGGGGAACACTGAAGCTTTCTTT.